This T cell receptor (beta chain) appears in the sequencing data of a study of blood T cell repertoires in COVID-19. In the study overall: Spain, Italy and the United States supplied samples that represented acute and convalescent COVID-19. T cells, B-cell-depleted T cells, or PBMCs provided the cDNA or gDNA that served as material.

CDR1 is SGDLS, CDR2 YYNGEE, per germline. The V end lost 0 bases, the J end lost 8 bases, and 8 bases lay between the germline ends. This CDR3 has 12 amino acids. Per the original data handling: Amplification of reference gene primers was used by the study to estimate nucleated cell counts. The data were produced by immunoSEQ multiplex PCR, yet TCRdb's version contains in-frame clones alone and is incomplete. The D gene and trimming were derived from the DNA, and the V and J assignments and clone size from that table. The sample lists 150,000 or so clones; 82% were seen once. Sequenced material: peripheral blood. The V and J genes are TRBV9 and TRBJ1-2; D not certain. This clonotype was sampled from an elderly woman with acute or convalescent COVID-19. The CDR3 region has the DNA TGTGCCAGCAGCGTAGAGTTCGGGGGCTACACCTTC. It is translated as CASSVEFGGYTF.